These T cell receptor beta chains were read from a single sample in a study of T cell changes during pregnancy in multiple sclerosis. Using immunoSEQ multiplex PCR, the repertoire was profiled, and TCRdb retains in-frame clones only, with some absent. The data contain 50,000 to 65,000 clones, nearly 95% of them seen just once; the ten biggest clones take up 0.65% to 0.9%. The specimen was peripheral blood, collected in the first trimester of pregnancy. These receptors all come from a female donor with multiple sclerosis, enrolled in a pregnancy study. Both conserved end residues are part of each CDR3. Each record gives: V gene, D gene, J gene, CDR3 protein. A D gene is named only where the DNA matches it firmly.

V gene: TRBV7-3
D gene: TRBD1
J gene: TRBJ1-1
CDR3 protein: CASSSSGGMNTEAFF

V gene: TRBV6-5
D gene: TRBD1
J gene: TRBJ2-7
CDR3 protein: CASSLSKGASYEQYF

V gene: TRBV11-1
D gene: TRBD1
J gene: TRBJ1-1
CDR3 protein: CASSLTGRTNTEAFF

V gene: TRBV6-6
D gene: -
J gene: TRBJ1-2
CDR3 protein: CASSYPSGYDYGYTF

V gene: TRBV19
D gene: -
J gene: TRBJ1-5
CDR3 protein: CASTVTNSNQPQHF

V gene: TRBV19
D gene: TRBD2
J gene: TRBJ2-5
CDR3 protein: CASSTGLGSGGKETQYF

V gene: TRBV27
D gene: TRBD1
J gene: TRBJ2-2
CDR3 protein: CASSRRQGANTGELFF

V gene: TRBV5-1
D gene: -
J gene: TRBJ2-7
CDR3 protein: CASSLGSSYEQYF

V gene: TRBV19
D gene: -
J gene: TRBJ1-2
CDR3 protein: CATTDRTGGYTF

V gene: TRBV15
D gene: -
J gene: TRBJ1-4
CDR3 protein: CATSSGATGPDEKLFF